Detailed here is one TCR beta chain. These data come from a study of blood T cell repertoires in COVID-19. Study details: T cells, B-cell-depleted T cells, or PBMCs supplied cDNA or gDNA.

Per the original methods: Researchers report that nucleated cell counts were estimated from reference gene primer amplification. Sequencing was performed with immunoSEQ multiplex PCR; in TCRdb, only in-frame clones are kept and a portion is missing. Clonal size and the V and J genes are those of that table, whereas D and trimming came from the DNA. The data contain about 400,000 clones, nearly 90% of them singletons. Participant age was roughly 18 to 95 years, and participants resided in approximately 24 US areas. V lost 2 bases, J lost 0 bases, and 7 bases lay in between. The CDR3 runs to 15 residues. The germline V gene has CDR1 SGHTA and CDR2 FQGTGA.

Sequenced material: PBMCs or T cells enriched from blood (not recorded which). The chain recombines TRBV7-3 with TRBJ2-2, with D tentatively TRBD2 (5 bases). The clonotype was recovered from a woman under 30 with acute COVID-19. The DNA for the CDR3 is TGTGCCAGCAGCTTATGGGGAGCGAACACCGGGGAGCTGTTTTTT. Amino acid sequence: CASSLWGANTGELFF.